This entry is about one TCR beta chain. Antigen: not known. Mismatch with germline at one junction end may stem from a read error. CDR1 is LGHNA, CDR2 YNFKEQ, per germline. This CDR3 has 18 amino acids. No cell sorting was done before RNA was extracted from the tissue. The library came from three nested PCR rounds adapted from ARM-PCR protocols. TCRdb re-called the multiplex PCR reads through MiXCR, storing one row per CDR3 protein. This sample has roughly 220,000 distinct CDR3 sequences, with 60% to 75% found just once. These data belong to a study of tumor and adjacent non-tumor tissue in lung cancer. Study-wide points: Significantly higher TCR diversity was found in tumor than normal lung.

The sample comprised lung tumor tissue. This chain uses TRBV4-2 with TRBJ2-5, with 10 positions matching TRBD2. The sequence came from a man in his fifties or sixties with non-small cell lung cancer. As DNA, the CDR3 is TGTGTCAGCAGCCATGATTTGAGCGGGGGGGCCCTATTGGAGACCCAATACTTC. As protein: CVSSHDLSGGALLETQYF.